The clone carrying this T cell receptor beta chain was seen at least ten times. The antigen is undetermined. The data were obtained in a study of molecular identifiers for immune sequencing clone quantification. After removal of 3 bases from V and 5 bases from J, the junction contained 6 bases not matched to a gene. CDR1 and CDR2 (germline): MNHEY, SVGAGI. This CDR3 is 14 amino acids long. Using a CD8+CD4-CCR7+CD45RA+ phenotype, naive CD8 T cells were sorted. Bulk TCR libraries were made with methods that had been previously described and with listed TCR primers. One entry per CDR3 protein results from TCRdb running MiXCR on the PCR reads. The sample yields 62,000 or so distinct CDR3 sequences, 15% to 20% seen once. Points from the study as a whole: Underestimation of highly expanded clone sizes could arise where identical TCR molecules share a barcode.

The sequenced material came from naive CD8+ T cells from blood, with Jurkat cell RNA spiked in. Subset here: FACS-sorted CD8+CD4-CCR7+CD45RA+ naive T cells. This receptor was obtained from a human donor in good health. Some libraries in this study had Jurkat cell RNA spiked in. The chain uses TRBV6-5 and TRBJ1-1; 7 bases map to TRBD1. The CDR3 is CASSYRGPWTEAFF. Here the CDR3 DNA reads TGTGCCAGCAGTTATAGGGGGCCTTGGACTGAAGCTTTCTTT.